These 26 T cell receptor beta chains share one sample of origin, sequenced in a study of radiotherapy plus CTLA-4 blockade in lung cancer (dated by TCRdb to about 2018). The receptor library was made with the immunoSEQ multiplex PCR assay. TCRdb stores this immuneACCESS table with in-frame sequences only. Part of the clones is absent; in the studies checked, under half of the shortfall reflects unresolved V genes, and no reason is known for the rest. The sample table contains 70,000 to 95,000 clones; only one count was recorded for around nine tenths of them. The ten largest clones represent around 15% of the sample. Material: peripheral blood, obtained from a patient treated with radiotherapy plus ipilimumab. The receptors here all came from a human donor with non-small cell lung cancer that progressed on radiotherapy plus ipilimumab.

The rearrangement joins TRBV10-3 to TRBJ1-5, with 7 positions matching TRBD1. The germline V gene encodes CDR1 ENHRY and CDR2 SYGVKD. J lost 2 bases, V lost 6 bases, and 7 bases had no gene match. The CDR3 length is 15 residues. The CDR3 region is CAISADRARNQPQHF. The CDR3 coding sequence is TGTGCCATCAGCGCCGACAGGGCCCGCAATCAGCCCCAGCATTTT.

This sequence joins TRBV11-3 and TRBJ1-1, with D uncertain. The ends were cut back, 5 bases at V and 3 bases at J, with 16 bases in the middle. The CDR3 runs to 15 residues. Germline V gene lookup returns CDR1 SGHNT and CDR2 YENEEA. The CDR3 region has the DNA TGTGCCAGCAGCCCTCCCGGTCGCGGGCACACTGAAGCTTTCTTT. This gives the protein CASSPPGRGHTEAFF.

The V and J genes are TRBV25-1 and TRBJ1-3; the D gene is possibly TRBD1 (5 bases). V gave up 2 bases and J gave up 7 bases, with 9 bases separating them. The CDR3 loop spans 13 amino acids. The germline CDR1 and CDR2 sequences are MGHDK and SYGVNS. The CDR3 coding sequence is TGTGCCAGCAGTGAAGGGACGGGTAACACCATATATTTT. It specifies CASSEGTGNTIYF.

The rearrangement joins TRBV28 to TRBJ2-7, with 7 bases matching TRBD1. Germline CDR1 MDHEN, CDR2 SYDVKM. The CDR3 is made up of 12 amino acids. The V segment lost 7 bases and the J segment 3 bases; nucleotides outside the gene matches: 3. CDR3 region: CASTRDSYEQYF. In DNA form, the CDR3 reads TGTGCCAGCACCCGGGACAGCTACGAGCAGTACTTC.

The chain carries TRBV7-2 and TRBJ2-7; tentative D call: TRBD2 (6 bases). The CDR3 covers 17 residues. Germline V gene lookup returns CDR1 SGHTA and CDR2 FQGNSA. V dropped 5 bases and J dropped 1 base, with 21 bases sitting between them. Here the CDR3 DNA reads TGTGCCAGCAGCCTCCGGTATTGGGGGGAAACATCCTACGAGCAGTACTTC. Translated, it gives CASSLRYWGETSYEQYF.

The chain links TRBV7-2 to TRBJ2-7; 11 positions match TRBD2. Germline loops: CDR1 SGHTA, CDR2 FQGNSA. CDR3 length: 15 amino acids. With V trimmed by 3 bases and J by 0 bases, 1 base remained unmatched. The CDR3 is CASSFSGGGSYEQYF. CDR3 DNA: TGTGCCAGCAGCTTTAGCGGGGGGGGCTCCTACGAGCAGTACTTC.

On this clone: The sample has other DNA sequences that encode this CDR3 too. V gene TRBV18 combines with J gene TRBJ2-7, with 8 bases identical to TRBD2. Germline V CDR1 and CDR2: KGHSH, LQKENI. The ends lost 3 bases at V and 1 base at J; junction bases unmatched: 11. The CDR3 runs 17 residues. The CDR3 DNA reads TGTGCCAGCTCACCGAATCGGGCGGGAGGCGTTTCCTACGAGCAGTACTTC. It translates to CASSPNRAGGVSYEQYF.

A few counts support this clone. The gene calls are TRBV28 and TRBJ1-5; 10 bases line up with TRBD1. The CDR3 runs 15 residues. The V segment lost 3 bases and the J segment 1 base; nucleotides outside the gene matches: 0. Germline V CDR1 and CDR2: MDHEN, SYDVKM. The CDR3 here is CASSLGQGSNQPQHF. Written as DNA, the CDR3 is TGTGCCAGCAGTTTGGGACAGGGGAGCAATCAGCCCCAGCATTTT.

The chain carries TRBV18 and TRBJ2-7; 12 bases match TRBD2. The V gene's germline CDR1 is KGHSH and CDR2 LQKENI. Unmatched junction bases numbered 13, after V lost 1 base and J lost 3 bases. The CDR3 has 19 residues. This CDR3 reads CASSPRALQGLAGRYEQYF. For the CDR3, the DNA is TGTGCCAGCTCACCACGAGCCCTCCAGGGACTAGCGGGTCGCTACGAGCAGTACTTC.

J is TRBJ1-3 and V is TRBV10-3; D is ambiguous. V lost 3 bases to trimming and J lost 0 bases, with 12 bases between them. The CDR3 loop spans 16 amino acids. Per the germline V gene, CDR1 is ENHRY and CDR2 is SYGVKD. The CDR3 here is CAISENPARSGNTIYF. The CDR3 DNA sequence: TGTGCCATCAGTGAAAATCCCGCCCGCTCTGGAAACACCATATATTTT.

The chain has TRBV7-9 and TRBJ1-1; D is uncertain. The ends were cut back, 4 bases at V and 4 bases at J, with 10 bases in the middle. Germline V lookup: CDR1 SEHNR, CDR2 FQNEAQ (reference sequence). The CDR3 covers 13 residues. CDR3 sequence reads: CASSWELGTEAFF. DNA for the CDR3: TGTGCCAGCAGCTGGGAGTTAGGCACTGAAGCTTTCTTT.

The rearrangement joins TRBV7-3 to TRBJ2-2; 8 bases line up with TRBD1. V gave up 5 bases and J gave up 8 bases; unmatched junction bases: 10. Germline V gene data show CDR1 as SGHTA and CDR2 as FQGTGA. This CDR3 spans 15 amino acids. CDR3 residues: CASSERAGGAGELFF. The CDR3 region has the DNA TGTGCCAGCAGCGAAAGAGCAGGGGGCGCGGGGGAGCTGTTTTTT.

CDR3 nucleotide sequence: TGTGCCAGCAGACAACAGGACGGCCGGGCAGATACGCAGTATTTT. Its protein is CASRQQDGRADTQYF. The chain carries TRBV2 and TRBJ2-3; D perhaps matches TRBD1 (5 bases). Trimming took 6 bases from V and 4 from J, leaving 17 bases between them. CDR1 is SNHLY, CDR2 FYNNEI, per germline. CDR3 size: 15 residues.

The chain links TRBV10-3 to TRBJ2-3; D might be TRBD2 (5 bases). Trimming stripped 6 bases from V and 2 bases from J, with 12 bases between. The length of the CDR3 is 14 residues. In germline, CDR1 is ENHRY, CDR2 SYGVKD. CDR3 coding DNA: TGTGCCATCAGAACGGACTCCTTCACAGATACGCAGTATTTT. Protein: CAIRTDSFTDTQYF.

This clone has more than one count but fewer than ten. The J gene is TRBJ1-4, the V gene TRBV4-3; a weak D match, TRBD1 (5 bases). The CDR3 loop spans 16 amino acids. Trimming removed 3 bases at V and 0 bases at J, with 11 bases between. From germline, CDR1 is LGHNA and CDR2 YSLEER. The CDR3 spells CASSQGGTATNEKLFF. The CDR3 DNA reads as TGCGCCAGCAGCCAGGGGGGGACCGCAACTAATGAAAAACTGTTTTTT.

The rearrangement links TRBV28 to TRBJ1-3, with 7 bases identical to TRBD1. This CDR3 has 15 residues. Germline trimming cut 5 bases from V and 4 bases from J; bases unmatched to any gene: 8. CDR1 is MDHEN and CDR2 is SYDVKM in the germline V gene. Here the CDR3 DNA reads TGTGCCAGCAGTGGGGGACAGATTGTAGGAAACACCATATATTTT. Translation gives CASSGGQIVGNTIYF.

The chain joins TRBV7-2 to TRBJ2-7, with D perhaps assigned TRBD1 or TRBD2 (5 bases each). V shed 3 bases and J shed 5 bases, with 14 bases lying between them. The CDR3 is 14 residues long. Germline V CDR1 and CDR2: SGHTA, FQGNSA. In nucleotides, the CDR3 is TGTGCCAGCAGCTTGAGAGGGGCAATGGACGAGCAGTACTTC. The encoded protein is CASSLRGAMDEQYF. The entire variable domain, with the rest obtained from reference TRBV7-2 and TRBJ2-7, is as follows: GAGVSQSPSNKVTEKGKDVELRCDPISGHTALYWYRQSLGQGLEFLIYFQGNSAPDKSGLPSDRFSAERTGGSVSTLTIQRTQQEDSAVYLCASSLRGAMDEQYFGPGTRLTVT.

This chain connects TRBV5-1 to TRBJ2-5; D could derive from TRBD1 or TRBD2 (5 bases each). Trimming removed 6 bases from V and 4 bases from J, with 13 bases in between. The V gene's germline CDR1 is SGHRS and CDR2 YFSETQ. This CDR3 spans 13 amino acids. CDR3 in DNA: TGCGCCAGCAAACGGGACGTTTCAGAGACCCAGTACTTC. Its translation: CASKRDVSETQYF.

V is TRBV13 and J is TRBJ1-2; the match to TRBD1 covers 9 bases. The junction had 8 bases not matched to a gene; V was cut back by 5 bases and J by 7 bases. The CDR3 covers 14 residues. Germline V CDR1 and CDR2: PRHDT, FYEKMQ (reference sequence). The CDR3 bases are TGTGCCAGCAGCGCAACAGGGGGCTCCGCTGGCTACACCTTC. This gives the protein CASSATGGSAGYTF.

The V call is TRBV7-6, the J call TRBJ2-1, with TRBD2 matching 16 bases. V lost 5 bases to trimming and J lost 2 bases; unmatched junction nucleotides: 6. Germline values: CDR1 SGHVS, CDR2 FNYEAQ. The CDR3 is made up of 18 amino acids. The CDR3 is CASSPGLAGGKTYNEQFF. Here the CDR3 DNA reads TGTGCCAGCAGCCCGGGACTAGCGGGAGGGAAGACCTACAATGAGCAGTTCTTC.

The chain joins TRBV5-1 to TRBJ2-1, with a tentative D call TRBD2 (6 bases). Trimming took 1 base from V and 0 from J, leaving 11 bases between them. The CDR3 covers 16 residues. CDR1 and CDR2 from the germline V gene are SGHRS and YFSETQ. The DNA of the CDR3 is TGCGCCAGCAGCTTGCAGCCCGGGAGCTCCTACAATGAGCAGTTCTTC. It specifies CASSLQPGSSYNEQFF.

This chain links TRBV7-3 with TRBJ2-2; no clear D gene. Germline V gene lookup returns CDR1 SGHTA and CDR2 FQGTGA. V lost 2 bases to trimming and J lost 0 bases, with 4 bases between them. The CDR3 length is 14 residues. The CDR3 loop is CASSLVSNTGELFF. The CDR3 DNA reads as TGTGCCAGCAGCTTAGTTTCGAACACCGGGGAGCTGTTTTTT.

Concerning this clone itself: Additional DNA sequences in this sample encode the identical CDR3. The rearrangement joins TRBV4-2 to TRBJ1-2; 9 bases are shared with TRBD1. With 4 bases clipped from V and 6 bases from J, the junction kept 3 bases outside the gene matches. CDR3 length equals 13 residues. Germline V gene data show CDR1 as LGHNA and CDR2 as YNFKEQ. CDR3 DNA: TGTGCCAGCAGCCCACGGACAGGGGATGGCTACACCTTC. It specifies CASSPRTGDGYTF.

Notes on this clone: Other DNA sequences in this sample translate to the same CDR3. The chain joins TRBV7-3 to TRBJ2-2; the D gene is possibly TRBD2 (6 bases). The CDR3 totals 15 residues. Germline CDR1 reads SGHTA; CDR2 reads FQGTGA. V lost 3 bases and J lost 6, with 14 bases in between. The CDR3 sequence: CASSLSGGRAGELFF. The DNA for the CDR3 is TGTGCCAGCAGCTTGTCCGGGGGTCGGGCCGGGGAGCTGTTTTTT.

The chain has TRBV21-1 and TRBJ2-7; no DNA check was done on the table's D call, TRBD2. TRBV21-1 is deemed a pseudogene. CDR3 size: 15 residues. The CDR3 coding sequence is TGTGCCAGCAGCACCCGGACTAGCGGAGCCTACGAGCAGTACTTC. Encoded protein: CASSTRTSGAYEQYF.

V and J are TRBV27 and TRBJ1-6; TRBD1 might be the D (6 bases). The V end lost 6 bases, the J end lost 5 bases, and 14 bases lay between the germline ends. Germline CDR1 reads MNHEY; CDR2 reads SMNVEV (reference sequence). The CDR3 runs 15 residues. CDR3 amino acids: CASSTRGHHNSPLHF. The DNA of the CDR3 is TGTGCCAGCAGCACCCGGGGACACCATAATTCACCCCTCCACTTT.